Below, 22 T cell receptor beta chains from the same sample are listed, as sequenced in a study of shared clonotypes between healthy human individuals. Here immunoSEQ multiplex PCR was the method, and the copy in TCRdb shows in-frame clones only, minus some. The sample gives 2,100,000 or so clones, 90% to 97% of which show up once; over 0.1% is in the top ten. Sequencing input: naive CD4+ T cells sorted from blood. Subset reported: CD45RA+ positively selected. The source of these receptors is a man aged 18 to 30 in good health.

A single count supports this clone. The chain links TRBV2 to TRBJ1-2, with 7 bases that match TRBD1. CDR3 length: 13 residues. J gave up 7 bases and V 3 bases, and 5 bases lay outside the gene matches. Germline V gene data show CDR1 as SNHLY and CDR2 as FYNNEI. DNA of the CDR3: TGTGCCAGCAGTGAGGAGGGGGCTATTGGCTACACCTTC. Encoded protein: CASSEEGAIGYTF.

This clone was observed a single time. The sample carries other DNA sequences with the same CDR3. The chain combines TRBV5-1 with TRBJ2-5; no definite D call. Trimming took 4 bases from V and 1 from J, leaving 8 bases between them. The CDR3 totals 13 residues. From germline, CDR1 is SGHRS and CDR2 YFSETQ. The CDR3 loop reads CASSVTGQETQYF. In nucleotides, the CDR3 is TGCGCCAGCAGCGTGACGGGCCAAGAGACCCAGTACTTC.

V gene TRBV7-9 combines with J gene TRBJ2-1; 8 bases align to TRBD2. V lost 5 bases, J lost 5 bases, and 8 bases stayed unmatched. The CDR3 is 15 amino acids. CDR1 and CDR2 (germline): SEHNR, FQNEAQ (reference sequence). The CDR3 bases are TGTGCCAGCAGCCCCCGGGGGGGAATCCACAATGAGCAGTTCTTC. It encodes CASSPRGGIHNEQFF.

This CDR3 reads CASSPGGHTEAFF. Here the CDR3 DNA reads TGTGCCAGCAGTCCGGGGGGACACACTGAAGCTTTCTTT. The rearrangement joins TRBV2 to TRBJ1-1, with D perhaps TRBD1 (5 bases). V was cut by 5 bases and J by 3 bases, with 10 bases left in between. The CDR3 is 13 amino acids. CDR1 and CDR2 (germline): SNHLY, FYNNEI.

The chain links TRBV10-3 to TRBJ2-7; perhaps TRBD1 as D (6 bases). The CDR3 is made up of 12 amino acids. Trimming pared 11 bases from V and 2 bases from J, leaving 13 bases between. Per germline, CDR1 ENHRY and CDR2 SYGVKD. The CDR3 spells CAVVDSTYEQYF. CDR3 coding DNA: TGTGCCGTCGTGGACAGCACCTACGAGCAGTACTTC.

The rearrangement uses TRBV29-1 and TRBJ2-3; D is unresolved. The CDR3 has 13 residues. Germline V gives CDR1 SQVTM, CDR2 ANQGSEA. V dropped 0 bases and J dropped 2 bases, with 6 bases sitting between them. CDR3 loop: CSVEDTNTDTQYF. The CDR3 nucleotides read TGCAGCGTTGAAGATACGAACACAGATACGCAGTATTTT.

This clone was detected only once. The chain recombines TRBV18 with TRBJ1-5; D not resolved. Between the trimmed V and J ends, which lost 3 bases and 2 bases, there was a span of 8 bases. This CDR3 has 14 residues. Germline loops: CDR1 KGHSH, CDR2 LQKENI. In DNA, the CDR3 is TGTGCCAGCTCACCGGGCCATGGCAATCAGCCCCAGCATTTT. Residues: CASSPGHGNQPQHF.

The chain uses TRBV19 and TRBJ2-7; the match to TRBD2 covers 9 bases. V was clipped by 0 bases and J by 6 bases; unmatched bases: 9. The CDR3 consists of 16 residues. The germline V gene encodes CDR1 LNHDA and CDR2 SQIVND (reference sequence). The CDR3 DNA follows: TGTGCCAGTAGTATAGATCGGCTAGCGGGATCAAGCGAGCAGTACTTC. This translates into CASSIDRLAGSSEQYF.

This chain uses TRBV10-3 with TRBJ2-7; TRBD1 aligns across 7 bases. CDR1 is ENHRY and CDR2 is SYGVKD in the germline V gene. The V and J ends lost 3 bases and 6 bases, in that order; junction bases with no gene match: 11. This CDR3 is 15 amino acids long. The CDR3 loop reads CAISEVDREVAEQYF. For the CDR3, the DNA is TGTGCCATCAGTGAAGTTGACAGGGAAGTCGCCGAGCAGTACTTC.

This chain's CDR3 is CASSSPTPGTGGEKLFF. The DNA of the CDR3 is TGTGCCAGCAGTTCCCCTACCCCCGGGACAGGGGGCGAAAAACTGTTTTTT. This chain joins TRBV25-1 and TRBJ1-4, with 12 bases identical to TRBD1. After removal of 5 bases from V and 8 bases from J, the junction contained 12 bases not matched to a gene. Germline-derived CDR1 and CDR2 are MGHDK and SYGVNS. CDR3 length: 17 amino acids.

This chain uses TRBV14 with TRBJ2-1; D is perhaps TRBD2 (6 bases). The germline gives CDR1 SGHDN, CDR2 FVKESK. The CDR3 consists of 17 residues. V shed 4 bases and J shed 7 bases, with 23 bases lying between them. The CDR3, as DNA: TGTGCCAGCAGCCCCCTTTCGGGTAGCGGCGCTTGGAATGAGCAGTTCTTC. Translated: CASSPLSGSGAWNEQFF.

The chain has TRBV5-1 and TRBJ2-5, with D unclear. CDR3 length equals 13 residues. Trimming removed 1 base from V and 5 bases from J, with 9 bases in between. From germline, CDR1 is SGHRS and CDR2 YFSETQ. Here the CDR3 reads CASSLNRMETQYF. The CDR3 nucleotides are TGCGCCAGCAGCTTGAATAGGATGGAGACCCAGTACTTC. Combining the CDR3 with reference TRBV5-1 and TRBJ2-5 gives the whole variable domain KAGVTQTPRYLIKTRGQQVTLSCSPISGHRSVSWYQQTPGQGLQFLFEYFSETQRNKGNFPGRFSGRQFSNSRSEMNVSTLELGDSALYLCASSLNRMETQYFGPGTRLLVL.

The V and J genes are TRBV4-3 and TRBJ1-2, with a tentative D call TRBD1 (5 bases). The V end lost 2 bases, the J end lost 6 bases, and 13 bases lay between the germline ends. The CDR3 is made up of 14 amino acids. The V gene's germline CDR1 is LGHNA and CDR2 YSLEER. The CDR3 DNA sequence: TGCGCCAGCAGCCAACAATACAGGAACCATGGCTACACCTTC. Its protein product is CASSQQYRNHGYTF.

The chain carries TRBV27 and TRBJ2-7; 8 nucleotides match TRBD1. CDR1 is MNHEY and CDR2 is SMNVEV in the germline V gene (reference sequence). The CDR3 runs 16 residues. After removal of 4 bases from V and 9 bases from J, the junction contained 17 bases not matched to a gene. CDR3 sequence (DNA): TGTGCCAGCAGTTCCCACACGACAGGGGCAGCCCTCGGGCAGTACTTC. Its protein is CASSSHTTGAALGQYF.

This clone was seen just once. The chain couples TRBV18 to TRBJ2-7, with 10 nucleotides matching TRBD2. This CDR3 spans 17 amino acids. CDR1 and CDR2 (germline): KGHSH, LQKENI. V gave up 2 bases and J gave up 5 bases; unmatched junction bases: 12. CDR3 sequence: CASSPNFPPSGGDEQYF. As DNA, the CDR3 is TGTGCCAGCTCACCAAACTTCCCTCCTAGCGGGGGCGACGAGCAGTACTTC.

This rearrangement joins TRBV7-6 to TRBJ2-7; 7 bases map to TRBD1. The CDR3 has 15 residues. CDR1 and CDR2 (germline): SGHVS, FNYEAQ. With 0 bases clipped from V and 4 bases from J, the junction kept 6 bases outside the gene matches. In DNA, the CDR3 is TGTGCCAGCAGCTTAGCGGCAGGGGGTAGATACGAGCAGTACTTC. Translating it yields CASSLAAGGRYEQYF.

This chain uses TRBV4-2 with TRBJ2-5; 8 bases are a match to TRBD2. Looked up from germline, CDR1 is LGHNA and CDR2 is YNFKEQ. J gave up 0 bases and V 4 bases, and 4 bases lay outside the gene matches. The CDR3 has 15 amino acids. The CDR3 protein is CASSPVAGNQETQYF. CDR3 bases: TGTGCCAGCAGCCCCGTAGCGGGGAACCAAGAGACCCAGTACTTC.

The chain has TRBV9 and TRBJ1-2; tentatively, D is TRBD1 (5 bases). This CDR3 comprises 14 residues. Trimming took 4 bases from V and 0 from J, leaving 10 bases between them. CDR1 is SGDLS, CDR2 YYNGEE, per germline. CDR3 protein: CASSPGGANYGYTF. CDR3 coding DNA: TGTGCCAGCAGCCCCGGGGGAGCTAACTATGGCTACACCTTC.

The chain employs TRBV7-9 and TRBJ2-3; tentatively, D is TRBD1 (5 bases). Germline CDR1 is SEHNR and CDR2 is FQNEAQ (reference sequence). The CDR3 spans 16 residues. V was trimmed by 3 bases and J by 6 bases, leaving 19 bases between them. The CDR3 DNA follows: TGTGCCAGCAGCTTTAGACCAACCCTAGGGGCGGATACGCAGTATTTT. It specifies CASSFRPTLGADTQYF. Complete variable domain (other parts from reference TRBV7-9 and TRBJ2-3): DTGVSQNPRHKITKRGQNVTFRCDPISEHNRLYWYRQTLGQGPEFLTYFQNEAQLEKSRLLSDRFSAERPKGSFSTLEIQRTEQGDSAMYLCASSFRPTLGADTQYFGPGTRLTVL.

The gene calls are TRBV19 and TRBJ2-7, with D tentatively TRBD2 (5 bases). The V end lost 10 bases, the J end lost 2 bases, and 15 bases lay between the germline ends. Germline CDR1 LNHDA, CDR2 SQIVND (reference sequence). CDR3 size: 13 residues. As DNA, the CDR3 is TGTGCCACCGGTCGGGGTGGGGCCTACGAGCAGTACTTC. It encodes CATGRGGAYEQYF.

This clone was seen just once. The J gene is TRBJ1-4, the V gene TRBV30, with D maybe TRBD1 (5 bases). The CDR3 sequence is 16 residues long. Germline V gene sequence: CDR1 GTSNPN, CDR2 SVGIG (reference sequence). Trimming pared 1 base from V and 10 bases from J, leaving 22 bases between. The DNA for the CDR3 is TGTGCCTGGAGTGGACAGCAGGGCAGGCCTTCTGGAAAACTGTTTTTT. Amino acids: CAWSGQQGRPSGKLFF.

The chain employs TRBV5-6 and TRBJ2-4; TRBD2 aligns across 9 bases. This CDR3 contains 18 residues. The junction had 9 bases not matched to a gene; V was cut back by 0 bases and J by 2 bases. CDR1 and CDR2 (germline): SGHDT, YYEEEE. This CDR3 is CASSLDSRTSVTKNIQYF. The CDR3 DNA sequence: TGTGCCAGCAGCTTGGACTCGAGGACTAGCGTCACCAAAAACATTCAGTACTTC. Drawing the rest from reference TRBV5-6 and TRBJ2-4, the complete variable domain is DAGVTQSPTHLIKTRGQQVTLRCSPKSGHDTVSWYQQALGQGPQFIFQYYEEEERQRGNFPDRFSGHQFPNYSSELNVNALLLGDSALYLCASSLDSRTSVTKNIQYFGAGTRLSVL.